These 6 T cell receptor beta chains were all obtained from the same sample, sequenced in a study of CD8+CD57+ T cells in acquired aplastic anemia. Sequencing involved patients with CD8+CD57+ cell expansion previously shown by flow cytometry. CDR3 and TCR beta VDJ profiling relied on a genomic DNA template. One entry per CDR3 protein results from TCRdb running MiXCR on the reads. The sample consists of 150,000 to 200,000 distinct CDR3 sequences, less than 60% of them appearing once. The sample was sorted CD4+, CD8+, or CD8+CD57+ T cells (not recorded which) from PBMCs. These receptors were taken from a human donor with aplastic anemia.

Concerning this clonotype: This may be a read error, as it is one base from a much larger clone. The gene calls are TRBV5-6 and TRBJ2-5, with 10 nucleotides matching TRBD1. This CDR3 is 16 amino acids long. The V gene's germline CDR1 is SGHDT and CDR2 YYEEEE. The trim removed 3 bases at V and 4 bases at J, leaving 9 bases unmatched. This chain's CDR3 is CASSSARTGGRETQYF. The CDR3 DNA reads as TGTGCCAGCAGCTCCGCCCGGACAGGGGGACGAGAGACCCAGTACTTC.

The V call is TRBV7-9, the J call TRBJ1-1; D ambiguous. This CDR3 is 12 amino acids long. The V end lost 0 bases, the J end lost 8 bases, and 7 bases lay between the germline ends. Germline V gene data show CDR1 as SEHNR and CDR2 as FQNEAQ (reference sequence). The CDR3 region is CASSLAREEAFF. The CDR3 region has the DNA TGTGCCAGCAGCTTAGCGAGGGAAGAAGCTTTCTTT.

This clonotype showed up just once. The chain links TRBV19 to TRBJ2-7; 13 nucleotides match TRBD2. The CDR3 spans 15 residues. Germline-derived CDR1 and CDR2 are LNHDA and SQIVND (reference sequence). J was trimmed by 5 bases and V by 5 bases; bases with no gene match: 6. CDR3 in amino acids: CASSWTSGSVDEQYF. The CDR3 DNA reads TGTGCCAGTAGTTGGACTAGCGGGAGTGTGGACGAGCAGTACTTC.

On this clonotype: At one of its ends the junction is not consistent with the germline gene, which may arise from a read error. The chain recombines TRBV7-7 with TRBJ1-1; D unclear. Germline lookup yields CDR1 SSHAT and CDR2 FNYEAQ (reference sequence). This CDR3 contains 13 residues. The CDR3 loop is CASSPSPNTEAFF. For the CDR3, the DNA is TGTGCTAGCAGCCCGTCTCCGAACACTGAAGCTTTCTTT.

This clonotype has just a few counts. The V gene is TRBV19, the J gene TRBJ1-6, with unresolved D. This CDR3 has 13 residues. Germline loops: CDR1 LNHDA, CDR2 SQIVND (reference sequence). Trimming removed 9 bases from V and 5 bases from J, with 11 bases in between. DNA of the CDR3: TGTGCCAGCCGTGCCGGAAATAATTCACCCCTCCACTTT. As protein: CASRAGNNSPLHF.

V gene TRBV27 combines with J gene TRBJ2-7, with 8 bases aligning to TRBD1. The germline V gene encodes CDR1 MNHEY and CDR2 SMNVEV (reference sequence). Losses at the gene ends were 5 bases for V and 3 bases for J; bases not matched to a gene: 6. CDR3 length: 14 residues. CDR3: CASSVQGANYEQYF. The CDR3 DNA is TGTGCCAGCAGTGTCCAGGGGGCCAACTACGAGCAGTACTTC.